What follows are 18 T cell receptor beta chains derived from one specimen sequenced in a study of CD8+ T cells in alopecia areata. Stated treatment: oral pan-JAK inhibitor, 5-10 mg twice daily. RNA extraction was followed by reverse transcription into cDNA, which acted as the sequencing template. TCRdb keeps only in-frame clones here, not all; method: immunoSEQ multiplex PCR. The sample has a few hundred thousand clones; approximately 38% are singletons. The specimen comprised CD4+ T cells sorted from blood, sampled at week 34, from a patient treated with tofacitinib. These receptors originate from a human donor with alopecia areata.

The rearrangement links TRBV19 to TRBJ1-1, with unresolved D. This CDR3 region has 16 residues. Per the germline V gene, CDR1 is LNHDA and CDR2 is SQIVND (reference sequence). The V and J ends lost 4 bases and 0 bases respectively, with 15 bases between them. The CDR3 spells CASSTPRAAMNTEAFF. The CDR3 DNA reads TGTGCCAGTAGTACCCCCCGGGCGGCCATGAACACTGAAGCTTTCTTT.

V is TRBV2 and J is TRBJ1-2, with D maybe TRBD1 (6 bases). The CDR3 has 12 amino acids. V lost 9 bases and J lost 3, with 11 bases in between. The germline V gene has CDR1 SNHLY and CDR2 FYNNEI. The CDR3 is CASWDTYYGYTF. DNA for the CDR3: TGTGCCAGTTGGGACACTTACTATGGCTACACCTTC.

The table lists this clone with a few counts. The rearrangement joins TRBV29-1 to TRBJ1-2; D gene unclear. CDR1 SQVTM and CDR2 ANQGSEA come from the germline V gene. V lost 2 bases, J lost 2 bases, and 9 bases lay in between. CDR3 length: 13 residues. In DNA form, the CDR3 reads TGCAGCGTTGAAAGGAGGCAGAACTATGGCTACACCTTC. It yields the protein CSVERRQNYGYTF.

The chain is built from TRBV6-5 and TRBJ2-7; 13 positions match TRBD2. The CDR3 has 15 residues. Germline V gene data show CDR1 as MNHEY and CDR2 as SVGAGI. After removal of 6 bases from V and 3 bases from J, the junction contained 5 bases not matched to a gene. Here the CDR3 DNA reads TGTGCCAGCAGCAAAGGGACTAGCGGGGACTACGAGCAGTACTTC. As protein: CASSKGTSGDYEQYF.

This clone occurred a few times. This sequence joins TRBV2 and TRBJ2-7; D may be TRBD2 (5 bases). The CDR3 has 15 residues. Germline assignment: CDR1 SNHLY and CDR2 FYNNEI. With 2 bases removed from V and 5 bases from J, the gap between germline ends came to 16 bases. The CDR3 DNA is TGTGCCAGCAGTGAATCAACTAGTAGAGTCCACGAGCAGTACTTC. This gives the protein CASSESTSRVHEQYF.

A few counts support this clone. The CDR3 spells CASSGQGPNTEAFF. The CDR3 nucleotides are TGTGCCAGCAGTGGACAGGGGCCGAACACTGAAGCTTTCTTT. This chain uses TRBV2 with TRBJ1-1, with TRBD1 identical over 8 bases. The CDR3 runs 14 residues. V shed 4 bases and J 1 base; nucleotides not matched to a gene: 2. Germline values: CDR1 SNHLY, CDR2 FYNNEI.

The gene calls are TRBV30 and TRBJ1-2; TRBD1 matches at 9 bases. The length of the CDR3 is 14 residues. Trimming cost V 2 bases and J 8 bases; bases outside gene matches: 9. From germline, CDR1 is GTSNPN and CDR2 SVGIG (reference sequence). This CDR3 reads CAWSKPGQGRGYTF. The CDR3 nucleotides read TGTGCCTGGAGTAAACCGGGACAGGGTAGGGGCTACACCTTC.

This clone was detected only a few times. In nucleotides, the CDR3 is TGTGCCAGCAGCACGAGACAGGGGAGGAACGGAGCTTTCTTT. Amino acids: CASSTRQGRNGAFF. This chain connects TRBV13 to TRBJ1-1; TRBD1 aligns across 8 bases. Trimming cost V 5 bases and J 10 bases; bases outside gene matches: 12. This CDR3 comprises 14 residues. The germline gives CDR1 PRHDT, CDR2 FYEKMQ (reference sequence).

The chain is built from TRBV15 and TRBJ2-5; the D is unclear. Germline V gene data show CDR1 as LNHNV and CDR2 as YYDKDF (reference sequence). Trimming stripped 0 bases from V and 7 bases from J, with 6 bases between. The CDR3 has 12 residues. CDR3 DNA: TGTGCCACCAGCAGAGATTTCCGGACCCAGTACTTC. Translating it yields CATSRDFRTQYF.

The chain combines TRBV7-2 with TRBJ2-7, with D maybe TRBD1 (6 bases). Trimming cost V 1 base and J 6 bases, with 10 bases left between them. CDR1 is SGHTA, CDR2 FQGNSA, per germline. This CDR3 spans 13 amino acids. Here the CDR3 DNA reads TGTGCCAGCAGCTTAGTAAAAGGGGGCGAGCAGTACTTC. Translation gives CASSLVKGGEQYF.

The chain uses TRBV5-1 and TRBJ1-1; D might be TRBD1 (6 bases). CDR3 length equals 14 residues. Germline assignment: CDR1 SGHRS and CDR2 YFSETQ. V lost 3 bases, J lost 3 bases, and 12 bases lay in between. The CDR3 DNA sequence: TGCGCCAGCAGCTCACAGGACAGTTACACTGAAGCTTTCTTT. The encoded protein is CASSSQDSYTEAFF.

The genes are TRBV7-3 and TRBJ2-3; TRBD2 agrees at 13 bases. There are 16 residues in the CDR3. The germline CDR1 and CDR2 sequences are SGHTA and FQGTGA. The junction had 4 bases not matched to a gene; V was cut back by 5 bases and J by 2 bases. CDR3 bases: TGTGCCAGCAGCCCCGGACTAGCGGGGGCCACAGATACGCAGTATTTT. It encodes CASSPGLAGATDTQYF. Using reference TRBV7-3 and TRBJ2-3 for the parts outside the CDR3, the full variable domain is GAGVSQTPSNKVTEKGKYVELRCDPISGHTALYWYRQSLGQGPEFLIYFQGTGAADDSGLPNDRFFAVRPEGSVSTLKIQRTERGDSAVYLCASSPGLAGATDTQYFGPGTRLTVL.

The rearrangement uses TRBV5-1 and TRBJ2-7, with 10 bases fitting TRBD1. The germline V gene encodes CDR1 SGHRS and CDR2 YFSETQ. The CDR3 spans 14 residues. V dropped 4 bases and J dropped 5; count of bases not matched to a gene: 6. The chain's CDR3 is CASSASGTGDEQYF. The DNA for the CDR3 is TGCGCCAGCAGCGCCTCCGGGACAGGGGACGAGCAGTACTTC.

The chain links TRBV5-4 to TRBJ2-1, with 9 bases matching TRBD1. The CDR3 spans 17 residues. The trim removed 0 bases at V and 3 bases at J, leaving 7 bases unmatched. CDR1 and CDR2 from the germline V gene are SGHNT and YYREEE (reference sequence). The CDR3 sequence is CASSLGTGARFYNEQFF. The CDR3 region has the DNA TGTGCCAGCAGCTTGGGGACAGGGGCGAGGTTCTACAATGAGCAGTTCTTC.

CDR3 coding DNA: TGTGCCAGCTCACTAATACAACCGACAGGGGACCACCCAGAGCAGTACTTC. As protein: CASSLIQPTGDHPEQYF. The genes are TRBV18 and TRBJ2-7, with 8 bases matching TRBD1. Germline V gene data show CDR1 as KGHSH and CDR2 as LQKENI. Losses at the gene ends were 4 bases for V and 7 bases for J; bases not matched to a gene: 18. The CDR3 sequence is 17 residues long.

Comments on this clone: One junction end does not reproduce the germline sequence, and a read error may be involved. For the CDR3, the DNA is TGCGCCAGCCGTGATTTGGACAACGAGCAGTACTTC. Protein product: CASRDLDNEQYF. J is TRBJ2-7 and V is TRBV10-2, with D possibly TRBD1 on 5 matching bases. The length of the CDR3 is 12 residues. Germline V gives CDR1 WSHSY, CDR2 SAAADI.

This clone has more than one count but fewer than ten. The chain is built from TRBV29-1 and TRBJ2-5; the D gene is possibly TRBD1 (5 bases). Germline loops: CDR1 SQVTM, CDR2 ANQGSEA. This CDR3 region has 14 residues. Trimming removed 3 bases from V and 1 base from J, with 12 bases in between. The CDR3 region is CSVETVRVQETQYF. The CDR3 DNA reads TGCAGCGTTGAGACGGTCAGGGTCCAAGAGACCCAGTACTTC.

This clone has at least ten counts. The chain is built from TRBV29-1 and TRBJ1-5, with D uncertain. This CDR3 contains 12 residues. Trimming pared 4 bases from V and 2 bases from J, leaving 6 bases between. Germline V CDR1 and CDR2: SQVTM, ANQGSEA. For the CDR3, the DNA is TGCAGCGTTGTTATCGGCAATCAGCCCCAGCATTTT. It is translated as CSVVIGNQPQHF.